These T cell receptor beta chains were read from a single sample in a study of technical replicates of blood from a few donors. Only in-frame clones appear in the TCRdb table, and some are missing; sequencing was by immunoSEQ multiplex PCR. This table holds more than 45,000 clones, 91% found once. The sequenced sample consisted of PBMCs. These receptor sequences come from a human donor in good health. Some clones in this sample may be carry-over from other donors' samples. Each CDR3 is given without its conserved first and last residue. The D gene is left open where the match is weak. Expanded clones get a size class; other rows say once, few or many, or leave the size out.

clone_size d_call v_call cdr3_aa
NA TRBD1 TRBV19 ASNLSPGQMGYGYT
NA TRBD1 TRBV7-3 ASSPQGADGYT
NA NA TRBV5-4 ASSLRGGNTEAF
NA TRBD2 TRBV11-2 ASSPDGTSGYEQY
NA NA TRBV5-1 ASSLGRGGEKLF
NA TRBD1 TRBV4-2 ASSQDLNRGSYEQY
few TRBD2 TRBV4-3 ASSQEREAYNEQF
NA NA TRBV15 ATSRERGSNQPQH
NA TRBD1 TRBV5-4 ASSLGTGQFYEQY
NA TRBD1 TRBV4-2 ASSFRQGADYGYT
NA NA TRBV2 ASSGQGPNYGYT
NA TRBD2 TRBV7-2 ASSLGGSGGYNEQF
NA TRBD2 TRBV7-2 ASSVQAGGGDTQY
NA NA TRBV19 ASSIPGIDEKLF
once NA TRBV6-1 ASSESSWPGAAGGSGANVLT
once TRBD1 TRBV5-6 ASSLGVGQTNQPQH
NA NA TRBV7-3 AGSLSSYNSPLH
NA NA TRBV4-1 ASSLNRGNEQF
NA TRBD1 TRBV30 AWSATGRTEAF
NA TRBD2 TRBV7-8 ASSLAFLAATGELF
NA NA TRBV4-3 ASSPGVVEKLF
few TRBD2 TRBV7-9 ASSLGGWRGSSYEQY
NA NA TRBV2 ASSIQGGNTGELF
NA TRBD1 TRBV7-9 ASSPARGTGGAETQY
NA TRBD1 TRBV7-6 ASSPGLRDRDEQY
NA TRBD1 TRBV6-1 ASSEAVTGGDGYT
few TRBD2 TRBV10-3 ATQGASGSPEQY
NA NA TRBV25-1 ASSESARVGNEQF
NA NA TRBV9 ASSPRLARGYEQY